This TCR beta chain appears in the sequencing data of a study of blood T cell repertoires in COVID-19. Study-wide context: COVID-19 samples from acute and convalescent phases originated in the United States, Italy and Spain. T cells, B-cell-depleted T cells, or PBMCs provided the cDNA or gDNA that served as material.

Trimming cost V 4 bases and J 5 bases; bases outside gene matches: 11. The CDR3 is made up of 15 amino acids. Germline V CDR1 and CDR2: SGHRS, YFSETQ. Source study methods: Using reference gene primer amplification, nucleated cell counts were estimated. Method: immunoSEQ multiplex PCR; TCRdb's copy keeps in-frame clones and lacks some. V and J calls and clone size are copied from that table; D and trimming were computed from the DNA. The sample lists 25,000 to 35,000 clones; 90% to 95% were seen once. Seattle participants joined during active infection and were tracked over time. The rearrangement uses TRBV5-1 and TRBJ2-7, with TRBD2 matching over 8 bases. The TCR comes from an older woman with COVID-19, enrolled during active disease. The material sequenced was peripheral blood. DNA for the CDR3: TGCGCCAGCAGCCCCCGCCGGGAGGGTCCCGACGAGCAGTACTTC. Translating gives CASSPRREGPDEQYF.